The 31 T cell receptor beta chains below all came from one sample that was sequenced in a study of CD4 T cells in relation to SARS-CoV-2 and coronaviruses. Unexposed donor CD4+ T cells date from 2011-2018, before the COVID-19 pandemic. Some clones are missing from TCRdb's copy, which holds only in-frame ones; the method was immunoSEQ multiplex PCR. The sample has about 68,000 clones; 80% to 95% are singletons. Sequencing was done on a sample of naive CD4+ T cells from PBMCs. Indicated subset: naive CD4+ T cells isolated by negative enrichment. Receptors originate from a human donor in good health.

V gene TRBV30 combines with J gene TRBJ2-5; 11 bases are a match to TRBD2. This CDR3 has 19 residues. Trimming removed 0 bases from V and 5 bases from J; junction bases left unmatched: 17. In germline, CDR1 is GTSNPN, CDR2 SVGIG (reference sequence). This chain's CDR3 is CAWSVLRSSGGAFPETQYF. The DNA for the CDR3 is TGTGCCTGGAGTGTACTCCGGAGTAGCGGGGGGGCTTTTCCCGAGACCCAGTACTTC. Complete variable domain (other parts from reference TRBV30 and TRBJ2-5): SQTIHQWPATLVQPVGSPLSLECTVEGTSNPNLYWYRQAAGRGLQLLFYSVGIGQISSEVPQNLSASRPQDRQFILSSKKLLLSDSGFYLCAWSVLRSSGGAFPETQYFGPGTRLLVL.

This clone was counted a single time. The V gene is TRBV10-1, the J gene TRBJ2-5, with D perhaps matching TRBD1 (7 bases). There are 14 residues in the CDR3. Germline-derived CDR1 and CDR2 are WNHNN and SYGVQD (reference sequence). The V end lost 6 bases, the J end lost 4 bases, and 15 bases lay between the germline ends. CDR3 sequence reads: CASSPGGSVETQYF. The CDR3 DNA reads TGCGCCAGCAGCCCAGGGGGGTCGGTAGAGACCCAGTACTTC.

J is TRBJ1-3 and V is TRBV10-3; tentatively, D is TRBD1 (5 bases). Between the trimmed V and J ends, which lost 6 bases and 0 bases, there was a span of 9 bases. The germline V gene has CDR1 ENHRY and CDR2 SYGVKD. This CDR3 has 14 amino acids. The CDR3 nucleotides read TGTGCCATCAGGGACATTACCTCTGGAAACACCATATATTTT. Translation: CAIRDITSGNTIYF.

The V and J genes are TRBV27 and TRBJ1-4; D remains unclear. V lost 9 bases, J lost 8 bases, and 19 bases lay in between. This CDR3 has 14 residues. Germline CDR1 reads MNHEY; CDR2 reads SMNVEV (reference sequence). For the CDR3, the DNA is TGTGCCAGTTATGCGGGAGGTGGAGACGAAAAACTGTTTTTT. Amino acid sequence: CASYAGGGDEKLFF.

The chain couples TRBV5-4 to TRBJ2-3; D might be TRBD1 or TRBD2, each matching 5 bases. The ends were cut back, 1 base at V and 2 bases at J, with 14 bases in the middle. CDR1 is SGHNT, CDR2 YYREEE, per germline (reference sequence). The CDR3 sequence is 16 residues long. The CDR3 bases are TGTGCCAGCAGCTTGACGGCTGGGGGACCCACAGATACGCAGTATTTT. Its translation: CASSLTAGGPTDTQYF.

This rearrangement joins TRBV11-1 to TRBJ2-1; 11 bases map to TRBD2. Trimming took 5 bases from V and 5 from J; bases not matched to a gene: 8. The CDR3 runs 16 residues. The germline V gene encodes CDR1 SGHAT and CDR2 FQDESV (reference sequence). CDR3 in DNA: TGTGCCAGCAGCCTGACCGGGACTAGCGGTAACAATGAGCAGTTCTTC. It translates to CASSLTGTSGNNEQFF. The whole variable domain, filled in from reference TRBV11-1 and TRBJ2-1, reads EAEVAQSPRYKITEKSQAVAFWCDPISGHATLYWYRQILGQGPELLVQFQDESVVDDSQLPKDRFSAERLKGVDSTLKIQPAELGDSAMYLCASSLTGTSGNNEQFFGPGTRLTVL.

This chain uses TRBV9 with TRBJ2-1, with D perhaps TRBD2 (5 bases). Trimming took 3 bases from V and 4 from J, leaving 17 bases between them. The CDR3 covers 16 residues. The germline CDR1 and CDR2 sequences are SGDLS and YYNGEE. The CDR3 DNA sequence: TGTGCCAGCAGCGCGGGTGAGAGCGGCCAATACAATGAGCAGTTCTTC. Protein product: CASSAGESGQYNEQFF.

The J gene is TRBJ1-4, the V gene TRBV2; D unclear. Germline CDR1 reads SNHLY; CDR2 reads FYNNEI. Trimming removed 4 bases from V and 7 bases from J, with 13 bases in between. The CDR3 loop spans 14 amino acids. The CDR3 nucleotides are TGTGCCAGCAGTGGAAACCCCGTTGGTGAAAAACTGTTTTTT. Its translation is CASSGNPVGEKLFF.

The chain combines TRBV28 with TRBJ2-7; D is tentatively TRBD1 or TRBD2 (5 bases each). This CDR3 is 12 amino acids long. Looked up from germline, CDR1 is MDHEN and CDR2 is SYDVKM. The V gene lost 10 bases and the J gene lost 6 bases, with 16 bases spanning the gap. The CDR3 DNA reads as TGTGCCACCAGAGGGGTGTTGACCGAGCAGTACTTC. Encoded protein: CATRGVLTEQYF.

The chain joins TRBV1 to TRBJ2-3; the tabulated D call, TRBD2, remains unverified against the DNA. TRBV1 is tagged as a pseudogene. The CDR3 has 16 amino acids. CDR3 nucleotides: TGCACCAGCAGGTTTAGCGGGAGCCTCGGCACAGATACGCAGTATTTT. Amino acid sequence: CTSRFSGSLGTDTQYF.

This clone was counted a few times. DNA for the CDR3: TGTGCCAGCATTCAGGACAGGGAAGAGACCCAGTACTTC. This encodes CASIQDREETQYF. The chain employs TRBV5-4 and TRBJ2-5; 8 positions match TRBD1. CDR3 size: 13 residues. J lost 3 bases, V lost 6 bases, and 4 bases had no gene match. CDR1 and CDR2 (germline): SGHNT, YYREEE (reference sequence).

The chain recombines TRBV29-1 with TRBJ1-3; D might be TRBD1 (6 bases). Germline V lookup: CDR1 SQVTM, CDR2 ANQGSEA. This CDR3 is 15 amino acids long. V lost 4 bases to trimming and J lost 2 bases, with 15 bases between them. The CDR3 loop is CSVGPTGGPGNTIYF. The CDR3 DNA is TGCAGCGTTGGTCCAACCGGGGGGCCTGGAAACACCATATATTTT.

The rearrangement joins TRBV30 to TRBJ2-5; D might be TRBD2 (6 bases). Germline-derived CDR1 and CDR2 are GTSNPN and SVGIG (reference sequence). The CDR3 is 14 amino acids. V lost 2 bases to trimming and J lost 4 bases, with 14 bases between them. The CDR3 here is CAWSRGDGRETQYF. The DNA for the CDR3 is TGTGCCTGGAGTCGTGGGGACGGGAGAGAGACCCAGTACTTC.

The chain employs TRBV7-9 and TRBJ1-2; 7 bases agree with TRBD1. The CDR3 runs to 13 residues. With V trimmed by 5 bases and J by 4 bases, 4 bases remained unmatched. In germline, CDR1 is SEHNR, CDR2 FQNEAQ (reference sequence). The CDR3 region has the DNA TGTGCCAGCAGCCAGGGGGGGAGCTATGGCTACACCTTC. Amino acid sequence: CASSQGGSYGYTF.

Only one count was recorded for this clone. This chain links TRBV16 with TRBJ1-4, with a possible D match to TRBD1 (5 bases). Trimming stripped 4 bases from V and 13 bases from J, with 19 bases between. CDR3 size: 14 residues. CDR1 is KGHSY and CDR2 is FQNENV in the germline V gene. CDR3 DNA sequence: TGTGCCAGCAGCCTGTCCAGTTCAATCGGGGGACTGTTTTTT. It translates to CASSLSSSIGGLFF.

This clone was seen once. CDR3 amino acids: CASSSKPGHRKSSYNSPLHF. DNA for the CDR3: TGTGCCAGCAGTTCCAAACCGGGACACCGGAAGAGCTCCTATAATTCACCCCTCCACTTT. The rearrangement uses TRBV27 and TRBJ1-6; the D gene is possibly TRBD1 (6 bases). Germline assignment: CDR1 MNHEY and CDR2 SMNVEV (reference sequence). The germline V and J ends were trimmed by 4 bases and 0 bases, with 22 bases remaining between them. The CDR3 sequence is 20 residues long.

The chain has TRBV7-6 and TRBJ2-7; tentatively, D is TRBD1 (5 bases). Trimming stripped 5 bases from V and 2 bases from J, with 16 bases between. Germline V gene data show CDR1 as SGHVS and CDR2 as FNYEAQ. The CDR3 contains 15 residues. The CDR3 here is CASSPQRQNTYEQYF. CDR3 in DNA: TGTGCCAGCAGCCCCCAGAGACAGAATACCTACGAGCAGTACTTC.

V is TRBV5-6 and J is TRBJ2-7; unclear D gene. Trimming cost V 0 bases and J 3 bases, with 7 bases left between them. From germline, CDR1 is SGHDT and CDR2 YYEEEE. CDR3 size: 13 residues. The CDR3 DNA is TGTGCCAGCAGCTTGGGGCCGTTCTACGAGCAGTACTTC. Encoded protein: CASSLGPFYEQYF.

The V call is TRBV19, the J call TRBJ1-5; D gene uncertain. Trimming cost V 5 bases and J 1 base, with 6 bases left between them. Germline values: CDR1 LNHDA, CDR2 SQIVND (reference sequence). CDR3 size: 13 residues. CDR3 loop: CASSLASNQPQHF. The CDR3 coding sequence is TGTGCCAGTAGTCTCGCCAGCAATCAGCCCCAGCATTTT.

The CDR3 loop reads CSGVRVQAFF. The CDR3 DNA reads TGCAGTGGGGTCCGGGTACAAGCTTTCTTT. This chain joins TRBV20-1 and TRBJ1-1; D uncertain. The germline gives CDR1 DFQATT, CDR2 SNEGSKA (reference sequence). The CDR3 is 10 amino acids. V lost 7 bases and J 9 bases, leaving 12 bases between the germline ends.

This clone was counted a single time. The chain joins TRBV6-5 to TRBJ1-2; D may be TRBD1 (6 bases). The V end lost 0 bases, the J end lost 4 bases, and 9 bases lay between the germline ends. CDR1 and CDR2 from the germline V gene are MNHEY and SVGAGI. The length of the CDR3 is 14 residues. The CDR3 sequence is CASSYSDRSYGYTF. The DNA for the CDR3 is TGTGCCAGCAGTTACTCCGACAGGAGCTATGGCTACACCTTC.

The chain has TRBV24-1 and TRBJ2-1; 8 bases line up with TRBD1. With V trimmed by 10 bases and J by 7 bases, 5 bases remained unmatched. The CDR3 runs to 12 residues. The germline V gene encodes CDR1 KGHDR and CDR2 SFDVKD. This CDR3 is CATDRGGNEQFF. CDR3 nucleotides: TGTGCCACTGACAGGGGTGGGAATGAGCAGTTCTTC.

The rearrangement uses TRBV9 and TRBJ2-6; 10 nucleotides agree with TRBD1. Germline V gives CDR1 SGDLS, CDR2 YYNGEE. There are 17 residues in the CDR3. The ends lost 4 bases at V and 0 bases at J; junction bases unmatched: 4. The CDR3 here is CASSKRTGGSGANVLTF. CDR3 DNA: TGTGCCAGCAGCAAACGGACAGGGGGCTCTGGGGCCAACGTCCTGACTTTC. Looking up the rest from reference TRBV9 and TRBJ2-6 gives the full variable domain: DSGVTQTPKHLITATGQRVTLRCSPRSGDLSVYWYQQSLDQGLQFLIQYYNGEERAKGNILERFSAQQFPDLHSELNLSSLELGDSALYFCASSKRTGGSGANVLTFGAGSRLTVL.

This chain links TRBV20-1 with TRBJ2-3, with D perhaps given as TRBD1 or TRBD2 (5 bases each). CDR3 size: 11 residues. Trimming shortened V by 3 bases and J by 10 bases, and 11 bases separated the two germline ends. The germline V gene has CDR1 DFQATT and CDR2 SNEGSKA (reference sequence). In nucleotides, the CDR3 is TGCAGTGCTAGTTCAAGGGACGCGCAGTATTTT. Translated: CSASSRDAQYF.

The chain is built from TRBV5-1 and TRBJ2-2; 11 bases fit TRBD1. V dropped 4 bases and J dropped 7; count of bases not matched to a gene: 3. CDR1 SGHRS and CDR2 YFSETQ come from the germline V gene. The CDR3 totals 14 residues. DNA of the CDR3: TGCGCCAGCAGCGGCGGGACAGGGGGCGGGGAGCTGTTTTTT. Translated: CASSGGTGGGELFF.

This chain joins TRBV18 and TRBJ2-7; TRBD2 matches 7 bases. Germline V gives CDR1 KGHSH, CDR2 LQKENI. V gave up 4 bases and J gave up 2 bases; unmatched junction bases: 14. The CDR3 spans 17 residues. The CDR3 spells CASSLGGAGRNTYEQYF. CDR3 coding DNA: TGTGCCAGCTCACTTGGGGGAGCGGGGAGAAACACCTACGAGCAGTACTTC.

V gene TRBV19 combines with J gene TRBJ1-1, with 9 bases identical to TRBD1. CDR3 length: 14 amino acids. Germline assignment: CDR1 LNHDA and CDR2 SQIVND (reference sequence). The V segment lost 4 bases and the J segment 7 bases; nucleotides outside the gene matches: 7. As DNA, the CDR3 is TGTGCCAGTAGTAAGGGACAGGGAGTCGGTGAAGCTTTCTTT. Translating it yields CASSKGQGVGEAFF.

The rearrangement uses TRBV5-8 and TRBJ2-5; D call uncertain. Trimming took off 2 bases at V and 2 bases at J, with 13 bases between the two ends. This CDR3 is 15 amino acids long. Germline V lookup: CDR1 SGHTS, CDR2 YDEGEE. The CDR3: CASSFDLGRQETQYF. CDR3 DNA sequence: TGTGCCAGCAGCTTTGATTTGGGTCGGCAAGAGACCCAGTACTTC.

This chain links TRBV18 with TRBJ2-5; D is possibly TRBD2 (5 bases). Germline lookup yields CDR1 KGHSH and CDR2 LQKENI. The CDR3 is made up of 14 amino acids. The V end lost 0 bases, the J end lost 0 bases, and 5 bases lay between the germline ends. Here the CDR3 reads CASSPPRDQETQYF. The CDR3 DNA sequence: TGTGCCAGCTCACCACCGCGGGACCAAGAGACCCAGTACTTC.

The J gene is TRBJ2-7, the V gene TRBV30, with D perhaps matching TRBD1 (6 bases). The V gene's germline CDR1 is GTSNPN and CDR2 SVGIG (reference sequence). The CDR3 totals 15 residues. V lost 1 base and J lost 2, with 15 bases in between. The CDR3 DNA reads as TGTGCCTGGAGTGGCCGGAGACAGGTGGCCTACGAGCAGTACTTC. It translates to CAWSGRRQVAYEQYF. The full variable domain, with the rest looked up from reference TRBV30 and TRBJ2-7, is SQTIHQWPATLVQPVGSPLSLECTVEGTSNPNLYWYRQAAGRGLQLLFYSVGIGQISSEVPQNLSASRPQDRQFILSSKKLLLSDSGFYLCAWSGRRQVAYEQYFGPGTRLTVT.

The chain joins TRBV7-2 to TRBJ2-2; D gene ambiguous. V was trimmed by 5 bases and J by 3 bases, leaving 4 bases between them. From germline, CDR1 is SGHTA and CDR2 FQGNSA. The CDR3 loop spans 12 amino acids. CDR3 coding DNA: TGTGCCAGCAGCATATACACCGGGGAGCTGTTTTTT. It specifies CASSIYTGELFF.